Below are 5 T cell receptor beta chains sequenced from a single sample in a study of identical twins. TCRdb independently ran MiXCR on the 5' RACE reads; one entry per CDR3 protein. Altogether about 920,000 distinct CDR3 sequences are present, 9% to 15% being singletons, with the ten largest covering roughly 1.6%. These data also formed part of another study, on yellow fever vaccine responses in identical twins.

The source material was PBMCs. These receptors came from a woman in her late teens or twenties in good health.

This chain links TRBV5-1 with TRBJ2-2; D is possibly TRBD2 (5 bases). The CDR3 has 14 residues. Per the germline V gene, CDR1 is SGHRS and CDR2 is YFSETQ. Trimming pared 5 bases from V and 6 bases from J, leaving 14 bases between. CDR3 region: CASRRVAFAGELFF. The CDR3 DNA is TGCGCCAGCAGGCGGGTTGCCTTTGCCGGGGAGCTGTTTTTT.

This clonotype came up a few times. The chain is built from TRBV6-1 and TRBJ1-1; D not certain. V lost 3 bases and J lost 7, with 12 bases in between. Germline CDR1 MNHNS, CDR2 SASEGT. This CDR3 has 13 residues. DNA for the CDR3: TGTGCCAGCAGTGAGTGGAGGGAAATTGAAGCTTTCTTT. As protein: CASSEWREIEAFF.

This clonotype has a count of ten or more. The J gene is TRBJ2-1, the V gene TRBV2; D gene uncertain. V dropped 6 bases and J dropped 4 bases, with 4 bases sitting between them. The CDR3 covers 11 residues. Germline-derived CDR1 and CDR2 are SNHLY and FYNNEI. CDR3 residues: CASSEYNEQFF. The CDR3 DNA reads as TGTGCCAGCAGCGAGTACAATGAGCAGTTCTTC.

CDR3 in amino acids: CASSAGLALVGYQETQYF. DNA of the CDR3: TGTGCCAGCAGCGCGGGACTAGCCTTGGTCGGGTATCAAGAGACCCAGTACTTC. The chain employs TRBV9 and TRBJ2-5; 9 nucleotides match TRBD2. V lost 3 bases and J lost 2; bases outside the gene matches: 14. Germline loops: CDR1 SGDLS, CDR2 YYNGEE. The CDR3 is 18 residues long.

This clonotype was seen a few times. V gene TRBV20-1 combines with J gene TRBJ2-3; D possibly corresponds to TRBD2 (6 bases). V was clipped by 4 bases and J by 6 bases, with 17 bases between them. The CDR3 runs to 14 residues. The germline CDR1 and CDR2 sequences are DFQATT and SNEGSKA (reference sequence). CDR3 in amino acids: CSAKYSGGQDTQYF. DNA of the CDR3: TGCAGTGCTAAATATAGCGGAGGGCAGGATACGCAGTATTTT.